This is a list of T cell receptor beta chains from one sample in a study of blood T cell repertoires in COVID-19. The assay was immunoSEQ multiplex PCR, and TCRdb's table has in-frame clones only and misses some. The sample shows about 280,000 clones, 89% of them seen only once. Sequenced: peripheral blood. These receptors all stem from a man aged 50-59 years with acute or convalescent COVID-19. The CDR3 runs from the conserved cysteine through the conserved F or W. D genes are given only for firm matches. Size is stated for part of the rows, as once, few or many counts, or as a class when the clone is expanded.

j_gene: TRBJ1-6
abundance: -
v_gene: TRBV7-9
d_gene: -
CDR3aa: CASSLGLPNSPLHF
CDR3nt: TGTGCCAGCAGCTTAGGTCTCCCTAATTCACCCCTCCACTTT

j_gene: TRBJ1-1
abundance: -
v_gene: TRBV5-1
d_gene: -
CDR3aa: CASSSVNTEAFF
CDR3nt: TGCGCCAGCAGCTCAGTGAACACTGAAGCTTTCTTT

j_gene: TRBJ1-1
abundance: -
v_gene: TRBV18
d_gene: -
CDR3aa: CASSPGSGLGRPEAFF
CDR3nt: TGTGCCAGCTCACCCGGCAGCGGCCTGGGGAGACCTGAAGCTTTCTTT

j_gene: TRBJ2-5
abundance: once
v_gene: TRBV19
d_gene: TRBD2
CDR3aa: CASSVRGGPGETQYF
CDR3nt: TGTGCCAGTAGTGTCCGCGGGGGGCCTGGTGAGACCCAGTACTTC

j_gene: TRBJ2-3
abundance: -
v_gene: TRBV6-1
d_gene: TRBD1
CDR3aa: CASSDRDRGRTDTQYF
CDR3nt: TGTGCCAGCAGTGACCGGGACAGGGGACGCACAGATACGCAGTATTTT

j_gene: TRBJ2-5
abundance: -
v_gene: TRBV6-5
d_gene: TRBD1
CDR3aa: CASKGAGGTQYF
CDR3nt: TGTGCCAGCAAGGGGGCAGGGGGAACCCAGTACTTC

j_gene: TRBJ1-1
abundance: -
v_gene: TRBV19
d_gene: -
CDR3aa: CASSIVLTENTEAFF
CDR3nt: TGTGCCAGTAGTATAGTCCTGACTGAGAACACTGAAGCTTTCTTT

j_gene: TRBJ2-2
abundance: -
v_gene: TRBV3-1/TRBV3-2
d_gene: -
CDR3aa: CASSPRMGELFF
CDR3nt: TGTGCCAGCAGCCCTAGAATGGGGGAGCTGTTTTTT

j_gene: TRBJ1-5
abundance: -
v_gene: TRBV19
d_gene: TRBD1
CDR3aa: CASSTDRGGNQPQHF
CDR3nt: TGTGCCAGTAGTACGGACAGGGGTGGCAATCAGCCCCAGCATTTT

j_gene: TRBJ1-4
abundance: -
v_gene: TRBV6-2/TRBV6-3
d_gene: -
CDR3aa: CASRYSSTNEKLFF
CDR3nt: TGTGCCAGCAGGTACTCGTCGACTAATGAAAAACTGTTTTTT

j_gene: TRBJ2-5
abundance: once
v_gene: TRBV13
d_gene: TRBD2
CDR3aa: CASSSGGASETQYF
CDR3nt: TGTGCCAGCTCCAGCGGGGGGGCCTCAGAGACCCAGTACTTC

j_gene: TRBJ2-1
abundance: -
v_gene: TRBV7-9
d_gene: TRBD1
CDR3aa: CASSATPGTGINEQFF
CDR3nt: TGTGCCAGCAGCGCGACCCCCGGGACAGGGATCAATGAGCAGTTCTTC

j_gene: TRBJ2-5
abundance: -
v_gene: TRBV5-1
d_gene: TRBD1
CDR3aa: CASSLKKGQGVRQETQYF
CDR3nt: TGCGCCAGCAGCCTCAAGAAGGGACAGGGGGTGCGACAAGAGACCCAGTACTTC

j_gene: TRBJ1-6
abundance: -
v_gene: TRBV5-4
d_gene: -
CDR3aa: CASSSRQDNSPLHF
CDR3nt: TGTGCCAGCAGCTCAAGACAGGATAATTCACCCCTCCACTTT

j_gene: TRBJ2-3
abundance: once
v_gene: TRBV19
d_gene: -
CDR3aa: CASSMAGGSTDTQYF
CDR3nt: TGTGCCAGTAGTATGGCCGGGGGTAGCACAGATACGCAGTATTTT

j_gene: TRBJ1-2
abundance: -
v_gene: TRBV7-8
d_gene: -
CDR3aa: CASSLDRVNYGYTF
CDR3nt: TGTGCCAGCAGCTTAGACAGGGTCAACTATGGCTACACCTTC

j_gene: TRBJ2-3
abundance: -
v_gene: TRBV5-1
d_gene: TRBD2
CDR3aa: CASSPGLAGGGDTQYF
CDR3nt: TGCGCCAGCAGCCCGGGACTAGCGGGGGGGGGCGATACGCAGTATTTT

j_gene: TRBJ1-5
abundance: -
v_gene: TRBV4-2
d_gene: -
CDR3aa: CASSQVRGRNQPQHF
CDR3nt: TGTGCCAGCAGCCAAGTCCGGGGTCGGAATCAGCCCCAGCATTTT

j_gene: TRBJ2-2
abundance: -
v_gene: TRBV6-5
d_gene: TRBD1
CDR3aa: CASNPSGGHGELFF
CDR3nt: TGTGCCAGCAACCCCTCAGGGGGCCACGGGGAGCTGTTTTTT

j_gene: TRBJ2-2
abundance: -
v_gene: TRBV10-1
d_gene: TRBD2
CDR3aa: CASTPGRTGPNTGELFF
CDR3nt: TGCGCCAGCACCCCCGGGAGGACTGGGCCCAACACCGGGGAGCTGTTTTTT

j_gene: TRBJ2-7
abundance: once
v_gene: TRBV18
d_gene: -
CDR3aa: CASSPPGSLPRGEQYF
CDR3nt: TGTGCCAGCTCACCCCCGGGCAGCCTTCCGCGGGGCGAGCAGTACTTC

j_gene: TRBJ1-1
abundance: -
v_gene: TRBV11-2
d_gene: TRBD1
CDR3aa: CASSLGSGGVAEAFF
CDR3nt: TGTGCCAGCAGCTTAGGCTCAGGGGGCGTCGCTGAAGCTTTCTTT

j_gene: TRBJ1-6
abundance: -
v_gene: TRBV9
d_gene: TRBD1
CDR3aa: CASSGSGTGVSPLHF
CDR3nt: TGTGCCAGCAGCGGATCAGGGACAGGGGTTTCACCCCTCCACTTT

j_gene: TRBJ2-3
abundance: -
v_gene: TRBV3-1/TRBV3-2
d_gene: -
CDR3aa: CASSPTWRGDTQYF
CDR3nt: TGTGCCAGCAGCCCCACGTGGCGAGGAGATACGCAGTATTTT

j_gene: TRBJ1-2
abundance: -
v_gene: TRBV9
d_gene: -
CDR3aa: CASSVGVQLDGYTF
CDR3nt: TGTGCCAGCAGCGTAGGGGTACAGCTGGATGGCTACACCTTC

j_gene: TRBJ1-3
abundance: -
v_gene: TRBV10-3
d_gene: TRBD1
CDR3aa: CAISDVITGVTGNTIYF
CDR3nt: TGTGCCATCAGTGACGTTATTACAGGGGTGACGGGAAACACCATATATTTT

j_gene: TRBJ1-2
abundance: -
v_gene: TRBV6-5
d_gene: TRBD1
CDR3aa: CASSYRGQGYGYTF
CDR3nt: TGTGCCAGCAGTTACCGCGGACAGGGGTATGGCTACACCTTC

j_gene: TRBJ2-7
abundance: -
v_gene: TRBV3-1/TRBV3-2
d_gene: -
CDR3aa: CASSPGRPGWTLGYEQYF
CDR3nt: TGTGCCAGCAGCCCTGGGAGGCCAGGGTGGACCCTTGGCTACGAGCAGTACTTC

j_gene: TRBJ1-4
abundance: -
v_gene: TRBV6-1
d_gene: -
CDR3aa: CASSEGINGEKLFF
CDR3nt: TGTGCCAGCAGTGAAGGCATAAACGGGGAAAAACTGTTTTTT

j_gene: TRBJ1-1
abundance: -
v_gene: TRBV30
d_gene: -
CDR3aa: CAWGFGKYTEAFF
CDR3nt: TGTGCCTGGGGTTTCGGGAAGTACACTGAAGCTTTCTTT

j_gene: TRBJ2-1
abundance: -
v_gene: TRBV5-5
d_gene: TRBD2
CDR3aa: CASKTGGTYNEQFF
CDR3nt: TGTGCCAGCAAAACCGGGGGGACCTACAATGAGCAGTTCTTC

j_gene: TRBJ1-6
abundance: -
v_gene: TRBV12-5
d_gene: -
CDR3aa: CASGLTIGRATPLHF
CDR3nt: TGTGCTAGTGGTTTGACCATTGGCAGGGCCACACCCCTCCACTTT

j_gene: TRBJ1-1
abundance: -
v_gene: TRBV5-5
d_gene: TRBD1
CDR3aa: CASSLPGTVNTEAFF
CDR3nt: TGTGCCAGCAGCTTGCCCGGGACAGTGAACACTGAAGCTTTCTTT

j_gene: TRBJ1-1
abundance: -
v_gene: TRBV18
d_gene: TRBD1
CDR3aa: CASSPGQANTEAFF
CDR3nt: TGTGCCAGCTCACCGGGACAGGCCAACACTGAAGCTTTCTTT

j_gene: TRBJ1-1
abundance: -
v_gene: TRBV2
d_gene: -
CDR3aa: CASGVGGAFF
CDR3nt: TGTGCCAGTGGGGTCGGAGGAGCTTTCTTT

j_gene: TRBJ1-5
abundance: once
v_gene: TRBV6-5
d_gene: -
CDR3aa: CASSYSTGVQPQHF
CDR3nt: TGTGCCAGCAGTTACTCGACCGGGGTGCAGCCCCAGCATTTT

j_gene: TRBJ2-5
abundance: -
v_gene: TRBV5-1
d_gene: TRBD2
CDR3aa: CASSPGLAGEETQYF
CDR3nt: TGCGCCAGCAGCCCGGGACTAGCGGGGGAGGAGACCCAGTACTTC

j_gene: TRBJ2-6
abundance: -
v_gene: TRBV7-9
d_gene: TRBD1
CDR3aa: CASSSRTGGPSGANVLTF
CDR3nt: TGTGCCAGCAGCTCCCGGACAGGGGGTCCCTCTGGGGCCAACGTCCTGACTTTC

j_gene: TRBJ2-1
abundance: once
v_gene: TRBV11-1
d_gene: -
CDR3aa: CASSPIGGGANEQFF
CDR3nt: TGTGCCAGCAGCCCCATAGGGGGCGGGGCCAATGAGCAGTTCTTC

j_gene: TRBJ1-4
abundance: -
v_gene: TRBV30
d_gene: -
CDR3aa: CAWSTHGREKLFF
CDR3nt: TGTGCCTGGAGCACTCACGGGAGGGAAAAACTGTTTTTT

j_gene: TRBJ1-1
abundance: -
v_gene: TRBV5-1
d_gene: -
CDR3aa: CASRGALGAFF
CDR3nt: TGCGCCAGCAGGGGGGCCCTGGGAGCTTTCTTT

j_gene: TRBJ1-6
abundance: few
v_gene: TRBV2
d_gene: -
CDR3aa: CASHPFQVNSPLHF
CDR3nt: TGTGCCAGCCACCCGTTCCAGGTGAATTCACCCCTCCACTTT

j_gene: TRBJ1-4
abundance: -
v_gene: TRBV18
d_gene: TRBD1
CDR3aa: CASSSQGEEKLFF
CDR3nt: TGTGCCAGCTCATCCCAGGGGGAAGAAAAACTGTTTTTT

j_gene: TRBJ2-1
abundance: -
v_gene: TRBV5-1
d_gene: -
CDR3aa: CASSLAPDSEQFF
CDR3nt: TGCGCCAGCAGCTTGGCCCCGGACTCGGAGCAGTTCTTC

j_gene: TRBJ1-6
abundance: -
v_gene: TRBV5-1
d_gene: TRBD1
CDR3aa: CASSRDRQNSPLHF
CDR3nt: TGCGCCAGCAGCCGGGACAGGCAAAATTCACCCCTCCACTTT

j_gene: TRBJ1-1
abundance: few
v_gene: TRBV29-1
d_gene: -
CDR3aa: CSGWATNRAFF
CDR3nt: TGCAGCGGTTGGGCTACGAATCGAGCTTTCTTT

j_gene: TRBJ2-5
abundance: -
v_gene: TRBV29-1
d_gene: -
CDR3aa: CSVEDRQARTQYF
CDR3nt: TGCAGCGTTGAAGATCGCCAGGCCCGGACCCAGTACTTC

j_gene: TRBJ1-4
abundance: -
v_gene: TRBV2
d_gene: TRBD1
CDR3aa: CASSEGDRAYEKLFF
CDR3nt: TGTGCCAGCAGTGAAGGGGACAGGGCTTATGAAAAACTGTTTTTT

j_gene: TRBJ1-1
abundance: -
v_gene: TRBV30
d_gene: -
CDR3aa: CAGEGVRTEAFF
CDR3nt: TGTGCCGGCGAGGGGGTACGGACTGAAGCTTTCTTT

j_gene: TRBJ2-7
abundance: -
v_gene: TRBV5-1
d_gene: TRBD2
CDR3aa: CASSLLSGGDYEQYF
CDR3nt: TGCGCCAGCAGCTTACTTAGCGGGGGAGACTACGAGCAGTACTTC

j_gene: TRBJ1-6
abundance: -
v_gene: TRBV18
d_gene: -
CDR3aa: CASSPPDSGSSPLHF
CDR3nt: TGTGCCAGCTCACCACCTGACAGCGGGAGTTCACCCCTCCACTTT

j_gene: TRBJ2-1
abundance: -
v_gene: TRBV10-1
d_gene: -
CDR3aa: CASSESLVASSYNEQFF
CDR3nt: TGCGCCAGCAGTGAGTCGCTCGTGGCTAGTAGCTACAATGAGCAGTTCTTC